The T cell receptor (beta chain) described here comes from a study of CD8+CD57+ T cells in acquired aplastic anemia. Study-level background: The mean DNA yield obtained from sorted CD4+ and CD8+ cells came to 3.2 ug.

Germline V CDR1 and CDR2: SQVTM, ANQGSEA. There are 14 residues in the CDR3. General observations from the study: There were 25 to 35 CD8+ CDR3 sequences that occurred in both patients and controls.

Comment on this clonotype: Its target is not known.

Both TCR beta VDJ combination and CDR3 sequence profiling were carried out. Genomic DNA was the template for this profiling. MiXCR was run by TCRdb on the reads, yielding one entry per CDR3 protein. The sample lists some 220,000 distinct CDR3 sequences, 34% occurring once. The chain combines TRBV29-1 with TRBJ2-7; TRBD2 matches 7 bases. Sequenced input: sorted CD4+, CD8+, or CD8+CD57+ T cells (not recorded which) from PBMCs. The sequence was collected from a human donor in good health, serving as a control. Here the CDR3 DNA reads TGCAGGGGTAACGGCCTGGGAGGGCGCTACGAGCAGTACTTC. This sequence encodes CRGNGLGGRYEQYF.